This entry concerns a single T cell receptor (beta chain). The data were taken from a study of blood T cell repertoires in COVID-19. Only in-frame clones appear in the TCRdb table, and some are missing; sequencing was by immunoSEQ multiplex PCR. The sample lists a few hundred thousand clones, about nine tenths seen once, with more than 1% in the top ten. This clonotype originated in a human donor in a cohort exposed to, infected with or recovered from COVID-19 (not recorded which). The donor label of this sample is uncertain. Sequencing used PBMCs or T cells enriched from blood (not recorded which).

DNA of the CDR3: TGTGCCAGCTCACCCTTGGGGGGAAGGTCCTACGAGCAGTACTTC. This sequence encodes CASSPLGGRSYEQYF. The chain carries TRBV18 and TRBJ2-7, with D possibly TRBD2 on 6 matching bases. Germline CDR1 KGHSH, CDR2 LQKENI. CDR3 size: 15 residues. V was trimmed by 3 bases and J by 1 base, leaving 13 bases between them.